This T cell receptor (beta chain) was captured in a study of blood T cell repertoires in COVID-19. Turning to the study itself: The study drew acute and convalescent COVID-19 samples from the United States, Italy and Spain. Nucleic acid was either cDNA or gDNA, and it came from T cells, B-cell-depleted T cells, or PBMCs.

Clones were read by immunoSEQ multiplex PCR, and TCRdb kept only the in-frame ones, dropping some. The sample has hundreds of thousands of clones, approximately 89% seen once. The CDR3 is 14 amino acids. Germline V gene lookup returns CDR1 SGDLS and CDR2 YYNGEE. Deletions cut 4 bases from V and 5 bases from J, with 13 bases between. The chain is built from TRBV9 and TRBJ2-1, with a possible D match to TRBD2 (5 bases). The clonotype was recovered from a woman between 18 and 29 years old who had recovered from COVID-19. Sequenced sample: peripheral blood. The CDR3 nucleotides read TGTGCCAGCAGCACGGGGTCCCGAGACAATGAGCAGTTCTTC. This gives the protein CASSTGSRDNEQFF. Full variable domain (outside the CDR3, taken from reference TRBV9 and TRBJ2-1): DSGVTQTPKHLITATGQRVTLRCSPRSGDLSVYWYQQSLDQGLQFLIQYYNGEERAKGNILERFSAQQFPDLHSELNLSSLELGDSALYFCASSTGSRDNEQFFGPGTRLTVL.